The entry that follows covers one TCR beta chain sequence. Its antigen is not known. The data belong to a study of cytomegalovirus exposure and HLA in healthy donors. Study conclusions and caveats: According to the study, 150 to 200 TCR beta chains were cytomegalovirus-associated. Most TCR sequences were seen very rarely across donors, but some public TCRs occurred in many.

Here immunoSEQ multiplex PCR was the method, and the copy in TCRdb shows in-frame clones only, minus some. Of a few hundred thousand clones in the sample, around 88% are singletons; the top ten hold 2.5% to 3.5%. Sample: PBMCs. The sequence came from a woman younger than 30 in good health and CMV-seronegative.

This CDR3 is CASSHTTGSSYEQYF. The CDR3 DNA is TGCGCCAGCAGCCACACTACAGGGAGCTCCTACGAGCAGTACTTC. The chain links TRBV4-1 to TRBJ2-7; TRBD1 is a possible D gene (6 bases). Trimming removed 3 bases at V and 0 bases at J, with 12 bases between. The CDR3 is made up of 15 amino acids. The germline CDR1 and CDR2 sequences are MGHRA and YSYEKL.